This TCR beta chain emerged from a study of CXCR3-negative and CXCR3-positive naive CD8 T cells. Study results and limitations: Similarly elevated diversity marked both naive subsets, with memory CD8+ cells showing far lower diversity. Partially decreased CXCR3 expression was recorded after cryopreservation, and fresh PBMCs were used in most assays. Because surface CD5 did not distinguish the naive subsets, TCR strength was inferred from TRB CDR3 properties.

cDNA libraries for TRB were generated by 5' RACE incorporating UMI labels. Reprocessing the 5' RACE reads, TCRdb reports a single entry for every CDR3 protein and omits DNA. This repertoire includes fewer than 60,000 distinct CDR3 sequences. A remark on this clonotype: What it binds is not known.

The CDR3 spans 15 residues. Within the CD8+ T cell compartment, naive cells were CD45RO-CCR7+CD27+CD95-. Sequenced material: naive CXCR3- CD8+ T cells from blood. Subset indicated: CD45RO-CCR7+CD27+CD95- naive CD8+ T cells lacking CXCR3 (TNR3-). This TCR derives from a human donor in good health. Some clones in this sample may be carry-over from other donors' samples. The gene calls are TRBV12-3 or TRBV12-4 and TRBJ2-1; the TCRdb D gene call, TRBD1, has no DNA to confirm it. The CDR3 reads CASRRAQGATNEQFF.